The 21 T cell receptor beta chains given below trace back to one sample, sequenced in a study of T cells in Graves' hyperthyroidism and ophthalmopathy. The investigators amplified TCR beta CDR3 regions from RNA transcripts. The HTBI primer set was used in a first-round RT-PCR of the TCR CDR3. TCRdb re-called the multiplex PCR reads with MiXCR, one entry per CDR3 protein. This sample has approximately 620,000 distinct CDR3 sequences; about 14% occur once, and the top ten carry roughly 5.5%. The sample was blood. The receptor set was obtained from a woman aged 25 to 39 with Graves' hyperthyroidism that later progressed to Graves' ophthalmopathy.

This clonotype was recorded many times. This chain connects TRBV12-3 or TRBV12-4 to TRBJ2-6; 8 nucleotides line up with TRBD2. The V segment lost 5 bases and the J segment 0 bases; nucleotides outside the gene matches: 9. The CDR3 runs to 18 residues. The CDR3 reads CASSITSGDYSGANVLTF. In nucleotides, the CDR3 is TGTGCCAGCAGTATAACTAGCGGTGATTACTCTGGGGCCAACGTCCTGACTTTC.

This clonotype has a handful of counts. The J gene is TRBJ2-7, the V gene TRBV20-1; D is ambiguous. The V and J ends lost 1 base and 7 bases respectively, with 11 bases between them. This CDR3 has 12 amino acids. The germline V gene has CDR1 DFQATT and CDR2 SNEGSKA (reference sequence). CDR3 amino acids: CSARGPTGEQYF. Written as DNA, the CDR3 is TGCAGTGCTAGAGGACCTACCGGAGAGCAGTACTTC.

On this clonotype itself: This may come from a read error, since a much larger clone is one base off. In this CDR3 the conserved last residue, phenylalanine or tryptophan, is missing, so a read error is likely. The V and J genes are TRBV28 and TRBJ1-1; no firm D call. Germline assignment: CDR1 MDHEN and CDR2 SYDVKM. The CDR3 is made up of 16 amino acids. Trimming pared 8 bases from V and 8 bases from J, leaving 27 bases between. CDR3 protein: CASPPRPGRSETEAFL. Written as DNA, the CDR3 is TGTGCCAGCCCTCCAAGGCCCGGAAGATCCGAAACAGAAGCTTTCCTT.

This clonotype was counted many times. The V and J genes are TRBV29-1 and TRBJ1-2, with 7 bases identical to TRBD1. The CDR3 contains 15 residues. From germline, CDR1 is SQVTM and CDR2 ANQGSEA. Trimming cost V 3 bases and J 3 bases; bases outside gene matches: 10. CDR3 nucleotide sequence: TGCAGCGTTGACAGCGACCGGGACAGCGACTATGGCTACACCTTC. Protein sequence: CSVDSDRDSDYGYTF. Drawing the rest from reference TRBV29-1 and TRBJ1-2, the complete variable domain is SAVISQKPSRDICQRGTSLTIQCQVDSQVTMMFWYRQQPGQSLTLIATANQGSEATYESGFVIDKFPISRPNLTFSTLTVSNMSPEDSSIYLCSVDSDRDSDYGYTFGSGTRLTVV.

For this clonotype: Just one base apart from a much larger clone, this may be a read error. The CDR3 DNA reads as TGTGCCAGCAGTTACTCGGGCATGCTAGACTATGGCTACGCCTTC. It yields the protein CASSYSGMLDYGYAF. The chain recombines TRBV6-2 or TRBV6-3 with TRBJ1-2; no reliable D call. Germline CDR1 and CDR2: MNHEY and SVGEGT. The CDR3 has 15 residues.

This rearrangement joins TRBV7-2 to TRBJ1-5; the D is unclear. Germline CDR1 and CDR2: SGHTA and FQGNSA. The V gene lost 7 bases and the J gene lost 0 bases, with 19 bases spanning the gap. The CDR3 sequence is 17 residues long. The CDR3 sequence is CASIPPGLQNSNQPQHF. The CDR3 coding sequence is TGTGCCAGCATTCCCCCGGGCCTCCAAAATAGCAATCAGCCCCAGCATTTT.

This clonotype was observed many times. This rearrangement joins TRBV30 to TRBJ1-3; possible D gene TRBD1, 5 bases. The length of the CDR3 is 15 residues. Germline assignment: CDR1 GTSNPN and CDR2 SVGIG (reference sequence). V shed 4 bases and J shed 2 bases, with 15 bases lying between them. This CDR3 is CAWTLDSFPGNTIYF. The CDR3 nucleotides are TGTGCCTGGACCCTCGACAGTTTTCCTGGAAACACCATATATTTT.

The chain couples TRBV12-3 or TRBV12-4 to TRBJ1-1; the D gene is possibly TRBD1 (5 bases). The CDR3 sequence is 16 residues long. V lost 3 bases and J lost 4, with 18 bases in between. The chain's CDR3 is CASSFGRASGTTEAFF. The CDR3 nucleotides read TGTGCCAGCAGTTTTGGCAGGGCTAGCGGGACCACTGAAGCTTTCTTT.

There are many counts of this clonotype. The chain links TRBV12-3 or TRBV12-4 to TRBJ2-3; D uncertain. Trimming cost V 7 bases and J 3 bases, with 20 bases left between them. The CDR3 is 16 residues long. CDR3 coding DNA: TGTGCCAGCACCCCCCCGAAAGCGTTTATAACAGATACGCAGTATTTT. Its protein is CASTPPKAFITDTQYF.

The chain employs TRBV2 and TRBJ1-1; D is unclear. Germline CDR1 reads SNHLY; CDR2 reads FYNNEI. The V end lost 0 bases, the J end lost 5 bases, and 4 bases lay between the germline ends. The CDR3 is 12 amino acids. The CDR3 coding sequence is TGTGCCAGCAGTGAAGCAGGAACTGAAGCTTTCTTT. This gives the protein CASSEAGTEAFF.

This clonotype was observed at least ten times. The chain has TRBV27 and TRBJ1-3; D gene ambiguous. The germline CDR1 and CDR2 sequences are MNHEY and SMNVEV (reference sequence). V lost 2 bases and J 0 bases, leaving 11 bases between the germline ends. This CDR3 contains 16 residues. Here the CDR3 DNA reads TGTGCCAGCAGTTTAACTTTTCCTTTCTCTGGAAACACCATATATTTT. It encodes CASSLTFPFSGNTIYF.

This clonotype was counted ten times or more. The chain recombines TRBV12-3 or TRBV12-4 with TRBJ1-5, with D perhaps matching TRBD1 (5 bases). Trimming shortened V by 1 base and J by 4 bases, and 8 bases separated the two germline ends. This CDR3 is built from 14 residues. CDR3 DNA: TGTGCCAGCAGTTTAGAGGGGCGTAATCAGCCCCAGCATTTT. It yields the protein CASSLEGRNQPQHF.

The chain recombines TRBV7-8 with TRBJ2-2, with D unresolved. The V end lost 2 bases, the J end lost 4 bases, and 20 bases lay between the germline ends. Germline-derived CDR1 and CDR2 are SGHVS and FQNEAQ. This CDR3 region has 18 residues. The CDR3 DNA reads as TGTGCCAGCAGCTTAATAGGGAACGGAGCCCCCCGCACCGGGGAGCTGTTTTTT. Translating it yields CASSLIGNGAPRTGELFF. Drawing the rest from reference TRBV7-8 and TRBJ2-2, the complete variable domain is GAGVSQSPRYKVAKRGQDVALRCDPISGHVSLFWYQQALGQGPEFLTYFQNEAQLDKSGLPSDRFFAERPEGSVSTLKIQRTQQEDSAVYLCASSLIGNGAPRTGELFFGEGSRLTVL.

The sample holds many counts of this clonotype. The CDR3 DNA reads TGTGCCAGCACCACTAACCCGAAATCTGGAAACACCATATATTTT. Protein sequence: CASTTNPKSGNTIYF. V usage is TRBV28 and J usage is TRBJ1-3; D ambiguous. With 7 bases removed from V and 1 base from J, the gap between germline ends came to 14 bases. Per the germline V gene, CDR1 is MDHEN and CDR2 is SYDVKM. The CDR3 is 15 amino acids.

In this sample, this clonotype turned up a few times. This chain links TRBV4-3 with TRBJ2-3; 9 positions match TRBD2. Losses at the gene ends were 0 bases for V and 4 bases for J; bases not matched to a gene: 14. Germline-derived CDR1 and CDR2 are LGHNA and YSLEER. The length of the CDR3 is 19 residues. CDR3 loop: CASSQDVGIGAGGADTQYF. The CDR3 DNA sequence: TGCGCCAGCAGCCAAGATGTCGGAATAGGGGCGGGAGGGGCAGATACGCAGTATTTT.

This clonotype was found many times. The chain uses TRBV3-1 and TRBJ2-5; D gene uncertain. The CDR3 has 11 amino acids. Germline V lookup: CDR1 LGHDT, CDR2 YNNKEL (reference sequence). Trimming cost V 0 bases and J 13 bases, with 9 bases left between them. The DNA of the CDR3 is TGTGCCAGCAGCCAAGAGCAGTATCTGTACTTC. It yields the protein CASSQEQYLYF.

The CDR3 protein is CASSVDGSAYEQYF. Written as DNA, the CDR3 is TGTGCCAGCAGCGTAGACGGGAGCGCCTACGAGCAGTACTTC. The chain links TRBV9 to TRBJ2-7; tentatively, D is TRBD2 (6 bases). Germline V gives CDR1 SGDLS, CDR2 YYNGEE. The CDR3 has 14 amino acids. V lost 0 bases, J lost 2 bases, and 9 bases lay in between.

This clonotype appeared a few times. This chain connects TRBV28 to TRBJ2-1; tentatively, D is TRBD1 (5 bases). The V and J ends lost 1 base and 5 bases respectively, with 6 bases between them. Germline V CDR1 and CDR2: MDHEN, SYDVKM. The length of the CDR3 is 13 residues. DNA for the CDR3: TGTGCCAGCAGTTTATACAGGCACAATGAGCAGTTCTTC. As protein: CASSLYRHNEQFF.

Ten or more counts support this clonotype. J is TRBJ2-2 and V is TRBV13; 8 nucleotides agree with TRBD2. Trimming removed 3 bases from V and 4 bases from J; junction bases left unmatched: 19. This CDR3 comprises 20 residues. Germline CDR1 and CDR2: PRHDT and FYEKMQ (reference sequence). The CDR3 DNA sequence: TGTGCCAGCAGCTTTGCATTGCCCTGGGCAGCGGGAGAGTCCACCGGGGAGCTGTTTTTT. Its translation: CASSFALPWAAGESTGELFF.

This clonotype was found a few times. J is TRBJ2-3 and V is TRBV3-1; 8 bases map to TRBD1. CDR3 size: 16 residues. Germline-derived CDR1 and CDR2 are LGHDT and YNNKEL (reference sequence). V trimming: 4 bases; J trimming: 0 bases; junction bases outside the gene matches: 6. The CDR3 bases are TGTGCCAGCAGCCCCCCCACAGGGGGAAGCACAGATACGCAGTATTTT. Its translation: CASSPPTGGSTDTQYF.

The chain couples TRBV28 to TRBJ1-5; weak D call: TRBD1 (5 bases). The V gene's germline CDR1 is MDHEN and CDR2 SYDVKM. The germline V and J ends were trimmed by 3 bases and 0 bases, with 15 bases remaining between them. This CDR3 is 17 amino acids long. The CDR3 sequence: CASSLVTGENSNQPQHF. The DNA of the CDR3 is TGTGCCAGCAGTTTGGTTACAGGAGAGAATAGCAATCAGCCCCAGCATTTT.